These 22 T cell receptor beta chains were sequenced from one sample in a study of blood T cell repertoires in COVID-19. Measured with immunoSEQ multiplex PCR; TCRdb has only the in-frame clones, and not every one. The sample lists about 150,000 clones; about nine tenths were seen once. The sequenced material came from peripheral blood. The receptors derive from a woman between 65 and 79 years old with acute or convalescent COVID-19.

This clone was seen once. This chain joins TRBV4-3 and TRBJ1-4; D might be TRBD1 (5 bases). In germline, CDR1 is LGHNA, CDR2 YSLEER. Between the trimmed V and J ends, which lost 0 bases and 7 bases, there was a span of 18 bases. CDR3 length: 17 residues. The CDR3 coding sequence is TGCGCCAGCAGCCAAGATCTAAATAGCCAGGGCAGTGAAAAACTGTTTTTT. The encoded protein is CASSQDLNSQGSEKLFF.

This clone was seen once. The rearrangement uses TRBV3-1 (or the pseudogene TRBV3-2) and TRBJ2-1, with a possible D match to TRBD1 (6 bases). The length of the CDR3 is 12 residues. Germline CDR1 is LGHDT and CDR2 is YNNKEL (reference sequence). V lost 5 bases, J lost 12 bases, and 14 bases lay in between. The CDR3 protein is CASSGHRELQFF. CDR3 in DNA: TGTGCCAGCAGCGGACACAGGGAATTGCAGTTCTTC.

V gene TRBV11-3 combines with J gene TRBJ2-1; tentative D call: TRBD1 (6 bases). The CDR3 totals 16 residues. Per germline, CDR1 SGHNT and CDR2 YENEEA. V lost 1 base and J 3 bases, leaving 13 bases between the germline ends. CDR3 protein: CASSLGYTGYYNEQFF. In nucleotides, the CDR3 is TGTGCCAGCAGCTTAGGGTATACAGGGTACTACAATGAGCAGTTCTTC.

The chain recombines TRBV6-6 with TRBJ1-1; TRBD1 is a possible D gene (6 bases). This CDR3 has 12 amino acids. Germline lookup yields CDR1 MNHNY and CDR2 SVGAGI (reference sequence). V shed 5 bases and J shed 8 bases, with 12 bases lying between them. This CDR3 reads CASSRTAGEAFF. The CDR3 nucleotides read TGTGCCAGCAGTCGGACAGCCGGCGAAGCTTTCTTT.

The CDR3 is CASSLIGQSYEQYF. The CDR3 DNA sequence: TGTGCCAGCAGCTTAATAGGACAGTCCTACGAGCAGTACTTC. The chain recombines TRBV7-2 with TRBJ2-7; TRBD1 might be the D (6 bases). The CDR3 sequence is 14 residues long. Germline CDR1 reads SGHTA; CDR2 reads FQGNSA. V shed 2 bases and J shed 1 base, with 9 bases lying between them. The full variable domain, completed using reference TRBV7-2 and TRBJ2-7, is GAGVSQSPSNKVTEKGKDVELRCDPISGHTALYWYRQSLGQGLEFLIYFQGNSAPDKSGLPSDRFSAERTGGSVSTLTIQRTQQEDSAVYLCASSLIGQSYEQYFGPGTRLTVT.

The genes are TRBV15 and TRBJ2-6; D may be TRBD1 (6 bases). Per germline, CDR1 LNHNV and CDR2 YYDKDF (reference sequence). The CDR3 spans 17 residues. V was clipped by 4 bases and J by 0 bases, with 13 bases between them. CDR3 nucleotides: TGTGCCACCAGCACTGCCGACAGGCCCTCTGGGGCCAACGTCCTGACTTTC. It codes for CATSTADRPSGANVLTF.

The J gene is TRBJ1-1, the V gene TRBV6-5, with 10 nucleotides matching TRBD1. V trimming: 8 bases; J trimming: 5 bases; junction bases outside the gene matches: 8. There are 14 residues in the CDR3. Germline CDR1 and CDR2: MNHEY and SVGAGI. The CDR3 bases are TGTGCCAGCCGGGACAGGGGATCGAGAACTGAAGCTTTCTTT. Protein: CASRDRGSRTEAFF.

The gene calls are TRBV28 and TRBJ1-5; D perhaps matches TRBD1 (6 bases). Germline CDR1 is MDHEN and CDR2 is SYDVKM. Trimming removed 5 bases at V and 3 bases at J, with 11 bases between. The CDR3 sequence is 14 residues long. CDR3 amino acids: CASSLQGNNQPQHF. The CDR3 DNA reads as TGTGCCAGCAGTCTCCAGGGGAACAATCAGCCCCAGCATTTT.

CDR3 sequence: CASSQEGGEYNEQFF. Written as DNA, the CDR3 is TGCGCCAGCAGCCAAGAGGGGGGGGAATACAATGAGCAGTTCTTC. The chain has TRBV4-3 and TRBJ2-1, with TRBD2 matching over 7 bases. The germline gives CDR1 LGHNA, CDR2 YSLEER. The CDR3 spans 15 residues. J lost 4 bases, V lost 0 bases, and 3 bases had no gene match.

The gene calls are TRBV4-1 and TRBJ1-6; D might be TRBD1 (5 bases). The CDR3 spans 18 residues. Germline V gene data show CDR1 as MGHRA and CDR2 as YSYEKL. Trimming shortened V by 0 bases and J by 0 bases, and 12 bases separated the two germline ends. The CDR3: CASSQESGGGSYNSPLHF. The CDR3 bases are TGCGCCAGCAGCCAAGAAAGTGGGGGAGGCTCCTATAATTCACCCCTCCACTTT.

The rearrangement joins TRBV5-1 to TRBJ2-5; D is possibly TRBD2 (5 bases). Germline V gene lookup returns CDR1 SGHRS and CDR2 YFSETQ. This CDR3 has 12 residues. V shed 7 bases and J shed 7 bases, with 14 bases lying between them. The CDR3 loop is CASAGGLGTQYF. DNA of the CDR3: TGCGCCAGCGCTGGAGGATTGGGGACCCAGTACTTC. Complete variable domain (other parts from reference TRBV5-1 and TRBJ2-5): KAGVTQTPRYLIKTRGQQVTLSCSPISGHRSVSWYQQTPGQGLQFLFEYFSETQRNKGNFPGRFSGRQFSNSRSEMNVSTLELGDSALYLCASAGGLGTQYFGPGTRLLVL.

This clone was picked up a small number of times. V usage is TRBV3-1 (or the pseudogene TRBV3-2) and J usage is TRBJ1-5; 8 nucleotides agree with TRBD1. The CDR3 covers 15 residues. With V trimmed by 6 bases and J by 2 bases, 6 bases remained unmatched. Germline loops: CDR1 LGHDT, CDR2 YNNKEL (reference sequence). The CDR3 DNA reads TGTGCCAGCAGTCCTATGACAGGGGGCAATCAGCCCCAGCATTTT. This codes for CASSPMTGGNQPQHF.

The V and J genes are TRBV19 and TRBJ1-3, with 11 bases that match TRBD1. With V trimmed by 5 bases and J by 2 bases, 5 bases remained unmatched. The CDR3 is made up of 16 amino acids. CDR1 and CDR2 (germline): LNHDA, SQIVND (reference sequence). The CDR3 region has the DNA TGTGCCAGTAGTGTACGGGACAGGGGGACTGGAAACACCATATATTTT. As protein: CASSVRDRGTGNTIYF.

CDR3 bases: TGTGCCATCAGTGATCTAGCGGGCACAGATACGCAGTATTTT. Protein sequence: CAISDLAGTDTQYF. The rearrangement uses TRBV10-3 and TRBJ2-3; the match to TRBD2 covers 7 bases. The CDR3 is made up of 14 amino acids. Germline V gives CDR1 ENHRY, CDR2 SYGVKD. The trim removed 3 bases at V and 1 base at J, leaving 1 base unmatched.

This clone has only one observation. J is TRBJ1-1 and V is TRBV20-1, with D maybe TRBD1 (5 bases). In germline, CDR1 is DFQATT, CDR2 SNEGSKA (reference sequence). The CDR3 is made up of 10 amino acids. Trimming took off 5 bases at V and 7 bases at J, with 8 bases between the two ends. CDR3 sequence: CSASTGEAFF. The CDR3 DNA sequence: TGCAGTGCTTCTACAGGTGAAGCTTTCTTT.

The rearrangement uses TRBV6-5 and TRBJ1-2; 8 bases fit TRBD1. From germline, CDR1 is MNHEY and CDR2 SVGAGI. CDR3 length: 13 residues. V trimming: 6 bases; J trimming: 7 bases; junction bases outside the gene matches: 7. The CDR3 nucleotides are TGTGCCAGCAGCTCGACAGGGGCTGGTGGCTACACCTTC. It encodes CASSSTGAGGYTF.

There are a few counts of this clone. The chain links TRBV10-1 to TRBJ2-3; 9 bases align to TRBD2. The J segment lost 14 bases and the V segment lost 4 bases, leaving 10 bases of the junction unmatched. Germline lookup yields CDR1 WNHNN and CDR2 SYGVQD (reference sequence). The CDR3 loop spans 13 amino acids. The CDR3 loop is CASSAAGGSVVYF. The CDR3 DNA sequence: TGCGCCAGCAGTGCAGCGGGGGGTTCGGTCGTGTATTTT.

This chain links TRBV6-6 with TRBJ1-1; D possibly corresponds to TRBD1 (6 bases). The germline CDR1 and CDR2 sequences are MNHNY and SVGAGI (reference sequence). The CDR3 is made up of 16 amino acids. Trimming shortened V by 0 bases and J by 3 bases, and 14 bases separated the two germline ends. CDR3 amino acids: CASSYSLGGRDTEAFF. The CDR3 DNA sequence: TGTGCCAGCAGTTACTCACTTGGGGGCCGGGACACTGAAGCTTTCTTT.

Note on this clone: Other nucleotide sequences in the sample specify the same CDR3. The gene calls are TRBV7-9 and TRBJ1-5, with D tentatively TRBD1 (6 bases). The ends were cut back, 4 bases at V and 6 bases at J, with 10 bases in the middle. The germline V gene encodes CDR1 SEHNR and CDR2 FQNEAQ (reference sequence). This CDR3 spans 13 amino acids. The CDR3 sequence is CASSSEGGQPQHF. The CDR3 DNA is TGTGCCAGCAGCTCCGAAGGGGGTCAGCCCCAGCATTTT.

This chain links TRBV20-1 with TRBJ2-3; tentatively, D is TRBD2 (5 bases). The V end lost 3 bases, the J end lost 0 bases, and 10 bases lay between the germline ends. There are 14 residues in the CDR3. The germline V gene has CDR1 DFQATT and CDR2 SNEGSKA (reference sequence). CDR3 sequence (DNA): TGCAGTGCTAGTATCAGGACTAGCACAGATACGCAGTATTTT. It specifies CSASIRTSTDTQYF.

This clone was seen a single time. The CDR3 region is CASVGTGGKVEAFF. CDR3 in DNA: TGTGCCAGCGTGGGGACAGGGGGGAAGGTTGAAGCTTTCTTT. The rearrangement uses TRBV6-5 and TRBJ1-1, with 11 bases that match TRBD1. Trimming at V came to 8 bases and at J to 7 bases, leaving 9 bases not matched to a gene. Per the germline V gene, CDR1 is MNHEY and CDR2 is SVGAGI. This CDR3 has 14 residues.

The CDR3 DNA reads as TGCGCCAGCAGCTTAGAGACAGGGAACACCGGGGAGCTGTTTTTT. It translates to CASSLETGNTGELFF. The gene calls are TRBV5-1 and TRBJ2-2; D might be TRBD1 (6 bases). V dropped 2 bases and J dropped 1 base, with 9 bases sitting between them. The CDR3 totals 15 residues. Germline V gene sequence: CDR1 SGHRS, CDR2 YFSETQ.